These 20 T cell receptor beta chains share one sample of origin, sequenced in a study of PD-L1 blockade in urothelial cancer. The assay was immunoSEQ multiplex PCR, and TCRdb's table has in-frame clones only and misses some. This sample has about 100,000 clones; around 85% occur once, and the top ten carry roughly 2.2%. The material sequenced was PBMCs, taken around atezolizumab (anti-PD-L1) treatment. Receptors originate from a man between 50 and 59 years old with urothelial cancer.

The V and J genes are TRBV19 and TRBJ2-5, with 9 bases matching TRBD1. Germline lookup yields CDR1 LNHDA and CDR2 SQIVND (reference sequence). V lost 4 bases, J lost 4 bases, and 7 bases stayed unmatched. The CDR3 has 15 amino acids. The CDR3 DNA reads TGTGCCAGTAGTACTCCGGGACAGGGATCAGAGACCCAGTACTTC. Translation: CASSTPGQGSETQYF.

The chain joins TRBV15 to TRBJ1-1; D is possibly TRBD1 (6 bases). The CDR3 consists of 14 residues. CDR1 is LNHNV and CDR2 is YYDKDF in the germline V gene (reference sequence). The V end lost 2 bases, the J end lost 5 bases, and 12 bases lay between the germline ends. CDR3 nucleotides: TGTGCCACCAGCAGACCAACAGGGCAAACTGAAGCTTTCTTT. Translation: CATSRPTGQTEAFF.

The gene calls are TRBV2 and TRBJ1-6; 9 bases are shared with TRBD1. The length of the CDR3 is 19 residues. Per the germline V gene, CDR1 is SNHLY and CDR2 is FYNNEI. The J segment lost 7 bases and the V segment lost 5 bases, leaving 18 bases of the junction unmatched. CDR3: CASSSPSRQGVMRNSPLHF. In DNA, the CDR3 is TGTGCCAGCAGTTCCCCCTCCCGACAGGGGGTGATGAGGAATTCACCCCTCCACTTT. Using reference TRBV2 and TRBJ1-6 for the parts outside the CDR3, the full variable domain is EPEVTQTPSHQVTQMGQEVILRCVPISNHLYFYWYRQILGQKVEFLVSFYNNEISEKSEIFDDQFSVERPDGSNFTLKIRSTKLEDSAMYFCASSSPSRQGVMRNSPLHFGNGTRLTVT.

Here the CDR3 reads CASSDVGGQGPIARGTDTQYF. CDR3 DNA sequence: TGCGCCAGCAGTGACGTCGGGGGACAGGGGCCAATAGCCCGAGGCACAGATACGCAGTATTTT. The rearrangement uses TRBV10-1 and TRBJ2-3; 10 nucleotides agree with TRBD1. The CDR3 spans 21 residues. The J segment lost 1 base and the V segment lost 3 bases, leaving 19 bases of the junction unmatched. The germline CDR1 and CDR2 sequences are WNHNN and SYGVQD (reference sequence).

J is TRBJ1-5 and V is TRBV10-3, with D possibly TRBD1 on 5 matching bases. The germline V and J ends were trimmed by 1 base and 6 bases, with 10 bases remaining between them. Germline CDR1 and CDR2: ENHRY and SYGVKD. This CDR3 is 14 amino acids long. The CDR3 DNA is TGTGCCATCAGTGAGTTAGGGGATAGTCAGCCCCAGCATTTT. Translation: CAISELGDSQPQHF.

The V and J genes are TRBV2 and TRBJ1-1; 7 bases line up with TRBD1. The CDR3 consists of 14 residues. With 1 base clipped from V and 4 bases from J, the junction kept 3 bases outside the gene matches. Germline V lookup: CDR1 SNHLY, CDR2 FYNNEI. Here the CDR3 DNA reads TGTGCCAGCAGTGAAGTAGGGGGCGTCACTGAAGCTTTCTTT. Amino acid sequence: CASSEVGGVTEAFF.

The rearrangement joins TRBV9 to TRBJ1-2, with TRBD1 identical over 8 bases. Germline assignment: CDR1 SGDLS and CDR2 YYNGEE. The CDR3 is 14 amino acids. V shed 3 bases, J shed 11 bases, and the junction held 12 bases outside the gene matches. CDR3 in DNA: TGTGCCAGCAGCGCCGGGACAGGCATCGTGTGGTACACCTTC. It specifies CASSAGTGIVWYTF.

V usage is TRBV7-9 and J usage is TRBJ2-5; D is perhaps TRBD1 (5 bases). Germline V CDR1 and CDR2: SEHNR, FQNEAQ (reference sequence). V dropped 5 bases and J dropped 7 bases, with 17 bases sitting between them. The CDR3 totals 14 residues. This CDR3 is CASSKTESLGTQYF. The CDR3, as DNA: TGTGCCAGCAGCAAGACAGAATCCCTAGGGACCCAGTACTTC.

The rearrangement joins TRBV19 to TRBJ1-2; 10 bases are shared with TRBD1. The CDR3 extends over 15 amino acids. The trim removed 4 bases at V and 10 bases at J, leaving 12 bases unmatched. The V gene's germline CDR1 is LNHDA and CDR2 SQIVND (reference sequence). Here the CDR3 reads CASSTWDRGLVAYTF. The CDR3 DNA is TGTGCCAGTAGTACCTGGGACAGGGGACTCGTGGCCTACACCTTC. Looking up the rest from reference TRBV19 and TRBJ1-2 gives the full variable domain: DGGITQSPKYLFRKEGQNVTLSCEQNLNHDAMYWYRQDPGQGLRLIYYSQIVNDFQKGDIAEGYSVSREKKESFPLTVTSAQKNPTAFYLCASSTWDRGLVAYTFGSGTRLTVV.

The rearrangement links TRBV28 to TRBJ1-4, with 8 bases identical to TRBD1. The germline gives CDR1 MDHEN, CDR2 SYDVKM. The CDR3 is made up of 17 amino acids. Unmatched junction bases numbered 8, after V lost 5 bases and J lost 0 bases. The CDR3: CASSPSGQGTTNEKLFF. CDR3 sequence (DNA): TGTGCCAGCAGTCCATCAGGACAGGGCACAACTAATGAAAAACTGTTTTTT.

The rearrangement links TRBV5-8 to TRBJ1-4; a possible D gene is TRBD1 (6 bases). This CDR3 has 16 amino acids. CDR1 SGHTS and CDR2 YDEGEE come from the germline V gene. V was pared by 0 bases and J by 5 bases, with 14 bases between. The CDR3: CASSLGSGGLNEKLFF. In nucleotides, the CDR3 is TGTGCCAGCAGCTTGGGCAGCGGGGGCCTCAATGAAAAACTGTTTTTT.

This clone was found a few times. The chain uses TRBV9 and TRBJ2-7; D may be TRBD2 (6 bases). Germline loops: CDR1 SGDLS, CDR2 YYNGEE. With 4 bases removed from V and 0 bases from J, the gap between germline ends came to 14 bases. The CDR3 runs to 15 residues. CDR3: CASSRDSWSSYEQYF. The CDR3 coding sequence is TGTGCCAGCAGCAGGGACTCCTGGAGCTCCTACGAGCAGTACTTC.

The table lists this clone with many counts. V gene TRBV19 combines with J gene TRBJ2-7; TRBD2 agrees at 10 bases. This CDR3 has 13 residues. V gave up 4 bases and J gave up 6 bases; unmatched junction bases: 3. Per germline, CDR1 LNHDA and CDR2 SQIVND (reference sequence). CDR3 region: CASSTSGSGEQYF. CDR3 DNA sequence: TGTGCCAGTAGTACTAGCGGGAGTGGCGAGCAGTACTTC.

The rearrangement links TRBV5-1 to TRBJ2-7; tentative D call: TRBD1 (6 bases). Trimming shortened V by 3 bases and J by 3 bases, and 16 bases separated the two germline ends. The CDR3 contains 15 residues. Germline V gives CDR1 SGHRS, CDR2 YFSETQ. This CDR3 reads CASSWGQGLNYEQYF. The CDR3 coding sequence is TGCGCCAGCAGCTGGGGGCAGGGCCTTAACTACGAGCAGTACTTC.

This clone was observed a few times. The chain carries TRBV4-2 and TRBJ1-4; 11 nucleotides match TRBD1. V gave up 5 bases and J gave up 6 bases; unmatched junction bases: 8. Germline V gene data show CDR1 as LGHNA and CDR2 as YNFKEQ. The CDR3 consists of 16 residues. CDR3 coding DNA: TGTGCCAGCAGCTTCCGGTTGGGACAGGGGGATGAAAAACTGTTTTTT. The encoded protein is CASSFRLGQGDEKLFF.

The V and J genes are TRBV29-1 and TRBJ1-4; tentative D call: TRBD1 (5 bases). Germline CDR1 is SQVTM and CDR2 is ANQGSEA. V dropped 6 bases and J dropped 8 bases, with 16 bases sitting between them. This CDR3 has 13 amino acids. CDR3 sequence reads: CSVRMGGREKLFF. Written as DNA, the CDR3 is TGCAGCGTCCGGATGGGGGGGAGGGAAAAACTGTTTTTT.

As for this clone: The same CDR3 arises from other DNA sequences in this sample as well. CDR3 in amino acids: CASSGTGEGEQYF. CDR3 DNA sequence: TGTGCCAGCAGTGGGACGGGAGAAGGGGAGCAGTACTTC. The chain employs TRBV2 and TRBJ2-7; tentative D call: TRBD2 (6 bases). This CDR3 region has 13 residues. Trimming took 4 bases from V and 7 from J, leaving 14 bases between them. CDR1 SNHLY and CDR2 FYNNEI come from the germline V gene.

This chain uses TRBV11-2 with TRBJ2-1; a possible D gene is TRBD2 (6 bases). V was trimmed by 5 bases and J by 5 bases, leaving 10 bases between them. The CDR3 length is 13 residues. Germline assignment: CDR1 SGHAT and CDR2 FQNNGV. This CDR3 reads CASSHRLDNEQFF. Written as DNA, the CDR3 is TGTGCCAGCAGCCACCGACTAGACAATGAGCAGTTCTTC.

The chain carries TRBV28 and TRBJ2-5; 8 nucleotides agree with TRBD2. CDR1 is MDHEN, CDR2 SYDVKM, per germline. V lost 6 bases and J lost 5; bases outside the gene matches: 8. This CDR3 has 14 amino acids. The CDR3 reads CASRPSGGVETQYF. CDR3 DNA sequence: TGTGCCAGCAGACCCTCGGGGGGGGTGGAGACCCAGTACTTC.

The chain links TRBV29-1 to TRBJ1-1; maybe TRBD1 (6 bases). CDR1 SQVTM and CDR2 ANQGSEA come from the germline V gene. V dropped 7 bases and J dropped 2 bases, with 20 bases sitting between them. The CDR3 is 15 amino acids. The CDR3 DNA reads TGCAGCGCTGAGAGCTACAGGGTTCGAAACACTGAAGCTTTCTTT. Amino acids: CSAESYRVRNTEAFF.